What follows are 30 T cell receptor beta chains derived from one specimen sequenced in a study of PD-1 blockade in classical Hodgkin lymphoma. Following autologous stem cell transplantation, relapse occurred in every patient, and exposure to brentuximab vedotin varied. Method: immunoSEQ multiplex PCR; TCRdb's copy keeps in-frame clones and lacks some. The data contain some 13,000 clones, around 86% of them singletons. The material was peripheral blood mononuclear cells (PBMCs), obtained at baseline. These receptors came from a human donor with classical Hodgkin lymphoma.

The chain recombines TRBV23-1 with TRBJ2-7, with TRBD2 matching over 7 bases. TRBV23-1 is reported as an ORF; its role is uncertain. CDR3 length: 14 residues. V dropped 2 bases and J dropped 5; count of bases not matched to a gene: 6. The CDR3 loop reads CASSQSREGHEQYF. The CDR3 region has the DNA TGCGCCAGCAGTCAAAGCAGGGAGGGCCACGAGCAGTACTTC.

The chain employs TRBV19 and TRBJ2-7; 10 bases are a match to TRBD2. The CDR3 length is 16 residues. Germline-derived CDR1 and CDR2 are LNHDA and SQIVND (reference sequence). Trimming took 4 bases from V and 1 from J; bases not matched to a gene: 7. CDR3 sequence (DNA): TGTGCCAGTAGTAAGGGACTAGCGATTAGTTCCTACGAGCAGTACTTC. Translating it yields CASSKGLAISSYEQYF.

The sample holds a few counts of this clone. This rearrangement joins TRBV7-3 to TRBJ2-1, with 10 bases lining up with TRBD1. Trimming took 5 bases from V and 6 from J; bases not matched to a gene: 10. The CDR3 length is 16 residues. CDR1 SGHTA and CDR2 FQGTGA come from the germline V gene. This CDR3 reads CASSISGTGAGNEQFF. CDR3 sequence (DNA): TGTGCCAGCAGCATCTCCGGGACAGGGGCAGGCAATGAGCAGTTCTTC.

CDR3 residues: CASRPPDTSGAQYF. The CDR3 bases are TGTGCCAGCAGGCCCCCGGACACCTCGGGGGCCCAGTACTTC. This chain links TRBV6-5 with TRBJ2-5, with D tentatively TRBD2 (6 bases). Trimming cost V 6 bases and J 9 bases, with 20 bases left between them. The CDR3 length is 14 residues. Looked up from germline, CDR1 is MNHEY and CDR2 is SVGAGI.

The V and J genes are TRBV10-3 and TRBJ1-5, with D tentatively TRBD1 (6 bases). V dropped 3 bases and J dropped 1 base, with 16 bases sitting between them. Looked up from germline, CDR1 is ENHRY and CDR2 is SYGVKD. CDR3 length equals 17 residues. The CDR3: CAISDNRAGDSNQPQHF. CDR3 sequence (DNA): TGTGCCATCAGTGATAATCGTGCAGGGGACAGCAATCAGCCCCAGCATTTT.

The chain is built from TRBV7-9 and TRBJ1-1, with 9 bases identical to TRBD1. CDR3 size: 16 residues. With V trimmed by 5 bases and J by 3 bases, 10 bases remained unmatched. Per germline, CDR1 SEHNR and CDR2 FQNEAQ (reference sequence). The CDR3 DNA is TGTGCCAGCAGCGAGATCCAGACAGGGGGTTACACTGAAGCTTTCTTT. Its translation: CASSEIQTGGYTEAFF.

This clone was found once. V is TRBV30 and J is TRBJ2-3, with D tentatively TRBD1 or TRBD2 (6 bases each). Trimming cost V 7 bases and J 0 bases, with 17 bases left between them. The CDR3 runs 15 residues. In germline, CDR1 is GTSNPN, CDR2 SVGIG (reference sequence). The CDR3 here is CASASGAASTDTQYF. The CDR3 region has the DNA TGTGCCTCCGCCTCGGGGGCCGCTAGCACAGATACGCAGTATTTT. Based on the CDR3 plus reference TRBV30 and TRBJ2-3, the full variable domain is SQTIHQWPATLVQPVGSPLSLECTVEGTSNPNLYWYRQAAGRGLQLLFYSVGIGQISSEVPQNLSASRPQDRQFILSSKKLLLSDSGFYLCASASGAASTDTQYFGPGTRLTVL.

The V gene is TRBV6-1, the J gene TRBJ2-7; tentative D call: TRBD1 (6 bases). This CDR3 has 15 amino acids. The germline V gene has CDR1 MNHNS and CDR2 SASEGT. V gave up 2 bases and J gave up 0 bases, with 11 bases separating them. CDR3 coding DNA: TGTGCCAGCAGTGAAAAGGACAGTAACTCCTACGAGCAGTACTTC. It codes for CASSEKDSNSYEQYF.

The J gene is TRBJ2-1, the V gene TRBV28, with 13 positions matching TRBD2. The germline gives CDR1 MDHEN, CDR2 SYDVKM. This CDR3 is built from 15 residues. The trim removed 6 bases at V and 9 bases at J, leaving 8 bases unmatched. CDR3 protein: CASSPLAGGPGEQFF. The CDR3 DNA follows: TGTGCCAGCAGCCCACTAGCGGGAGGGCCAGGTGAGCAGTTCTTC. Full variable domain (missing parts from reference TRBV28 and TRBJ2-1): DVKVTQSSRYLVKRTGEKVFLECVQDMDHENMFWYRQDPGLGLRLIYFSYDVKMKEKGDIPEGYSVSREKKERFSLILESASTNQTSMYLCASSPLAGGPGEQFFGPGTRLTVL.

In its sample, this clone ranks as medium-sized. CDR3 sequence: CASRDGTGGFQPQHF. For the CDR3, the DNA is TGTGCCAGCAGGGACGGGACAGGGGGTTTTCAGCCCCAGCATTTT. The gene calls are TRBV2 and TRBJ1-5, with TRBD1 identical over 11 bases. CDR3 length: 15 amino acids. The V gene end was trimmed by 6 bases and the J gene end by 6 bases; junction bases not matched to a gene: 7. Germline CDR1 reads SNHLY; CDR2 reads FYNNEI.

J is TRBJ2-7 and V is TRBV9; either TRBD1 or TRBD2 may supply D (7 bases each). V was pared by 3 bases and J by 2 bases, with 12 bases between. The CDR3 is made up of 14 amino acids. Germline CDR1 and CDR2: SGDLS and YYNGEE. CDR3 amino acids: CASSAAGGAYEQYF. The CDR3 coding sequence is TGTGCCAGCAGCGCAGCAGGGGGGGCCTACGAGCAGTACTTC.

This clone was counted a single time. The chain employs TRBV5-1 and TRBJ1-5; 10 bases are shared with TRBD1. The CDR3 spans 14 residues. Germline V gene lookup returns CDR1 SGHRS and CDR2 YFSETQ. V lost 4 bases to trimming and J lost 6 bases; unmatched junction nucleotides: 4. CDR3 region: CASSPGQGIQPQHF. The CDR3 DNA sequence: TGCGCCAGCAGCCCGGGACAGGGGATTCAGCCCCAGCATTTT.

This chain uses TRBV7-6 with TRBJ1-2, with D possibly TRBD1 on 6 matching bases. This CDR3 comprises 14 residues. V lost 5 bases, J lost 4 bases, and 14 bases lay in between. In germline, CDR1 is SGHVS, CDR2 FNYEAQ. The CDR3 loop reads CASSPRDTPYGYTF. In DNA, the CDR3 is TGTGCCAGCAGCCCACGGGACACACCCTATGGCTACACCTTC.

The rearrangement uses TRBV18 and TRBJ1-5, with D possibly being TRBD1 (5 bases). Looked up from germline, CDR1 is KGHSH and CDR2 is LQKENI. Trimming shortened V by 3 bases and J by 5 bases, and 8 bases separated the two germline ends. The CDR3 covers 13 residues. CDR3: CASSPSRDQPQHF. DNA for the CDR3: TGTGCCAGCTCACCGTCCAGGGATCAGCCCCAGCATTTT.

The chain has TRBV25-1 and TRBJ2-5; 8 positions agree with TRBD1. Per the germline V gene, CDR1 is MGHDK and CDR2 is SYGVNS. This CDR3 is built from 16 residues. With V trimmed by 1 base and J by 4 bases, 8 bases remained unmatched. The CDR3 here is CASSELSRGQGETQYF. Here the CDR3 DNA reads TGTGCCAGCAGTGAATTAAGCAGGGGGCAGGGAGAGACCCAGTACTTC. Using reference TRBV25-1 and TRBJ2-5 for the parts outside the CDR3, the full variable domain is EADIYQTPRYLVIGTGKKITLECSQTMGHDKMYWYQQDPGMELHLIHYSYGVNSTEKGDLSSESTVSRIRTEHFPLTLESARPSHTSQYLCASSELSRGQGETQYFGPGTRLLVL.

The chain combines TRBV6-1 with TRBJ2-7; 9 bases are a match to TRBD2. Germline CDR1 reads MNHNS; CDR2 reads SASEGT. The CDR3 contains 15 residues. The trim removed 5 bases at V and 3 bases at J, leaving 8 bases unmatched. In DNA form, the CDR3 reads TGTGCCAGCAGTAGAATAGCGGGGGTGGACTACGAGCAGTACTTC. It yields the protein CASSRIAGVDYEQYF.

The chain carries TRBV19 and TRBJ1-2; 9 nucleotides agree with TRBD1. The V segment lost 7 bases and the J segment 4 bases; nucleotides outside the gene matches: 13. This CDR3 contains 16 residues. The germline CDR1 and CDR2 sequences are LNHDA and SQIVND (reference sequence). Written as DNA, the CDR3 is TGTGCCAGTACTCCGGACCCCGGGACAGGGTCCTATGGCTACACCTTC. It specifies CASTPDPGTGSYGYTF.

The chain employs TRBV9 and TRBJ2-7; 13 nucleotides match TRBD2. This CDR3 is built from 15 residues. V was clipped by 7 bases and J by 3 bases; unmatched bases: 7. Per the germline V gene, CDR1 is SGDLS and CDR2 is YYNGEE. This CDR3 is CASSRTSGSYYEQYF. CDR3 coding DNA: TGTGCCAGCTCCAGGACTAGCGGGAGTTACTACGAGCAGTACTTC.

V usage is TRBV5-1 and J usage is TRBJ2-3; 9 bases are a match to TRBD1. CDR1 is SGHRS and CDR2 is YFSETQ in the germline V gene. The CDR3 is 14 amino acids. Trimming cost V 0 bases and J 5 bases; bases outside gene matches: 1. Here the CDR3 DNA reads TGCGCCAGCAGCTTGGGACAGGGGGGAGATACGCAGTATTTT. Protein sequence: CASSLGQGGDTQYF. The complete variable domain, with remaining parts taken from reference TRBV5-1 and TRBJ2-3, reads KAGVTQTPRYLIKTRGQQVTLSCSPISGHRSVSWYQQTPGQGLQFLFEYFSETQRNKGNFPGRFSGRQFSNSRSEMNVSTLELGDSALYLCASSLGQGGDTQYFGPGTRLTVL.

V and J are TRBV29-1 and TRBJ2-3, with D maybe TRBD1 (5 bases). Germline CDR1 reads SQVTM; CDR2 reads ANQGSEA. The germline V and J ends were trimmed by 7 bases and 0 bases, with 14 bases remaining between them. The CDR3 has 14 amino acids. CDR3 sequence: CSATYRSSTDTQYF. CDR3 coding DNA: TGCAGCGCAACGTACAGGTCTAGCACAGATACGCAGTATTTT.

V and J are TRBV27 and TRBJ2-7, with TRBD2 matching over 7 bases. The V and J ends lost 2 bases and 0 bases, in that order; junction bases with no gene match: 7. The CDR3 runs to 16 residues. Germline loops: CDR1 MNHEY, CDR2 SMNVEV (reference sequence). CDR3 nucleotides: TGTGCCAGCAGTTTAATCCCTAGCGGAGACTCCTACGAGCAGTACTTC. It specifies CASSLIPSGDSYEQYF.

This clone was counted a few times. The chain is built from TRBV10-1 and TRBJ2-2; tentatively, D is TRBD1 or TRBD2 (6 bases each). The CDR3 spans 14 residues. With 7 bases removed from V and 7 bases from J, the gap between germline ends came to 16 bases. Germline V gene lookup returns CDR1 WNHNN and CDR2 SYGVQD (reference sequence). The CDR3 loop reads CASIVCGTSGELFF. The CDR3 DNA reads TGCGCCAGCATCGTTTGCGGGACAAGCGGGGAGCTGTTTTTT.

Here the CDR3 reads CASSRTDSNQPQHF. CDR3 nucleotides: TGTGCCAGCAGCCGGACAGATTCCAATCAGCCCCAGCATTTT. This sequence joins TRBV6-5 and TRBJ1-5, with a weak D call TRBD1 (6 bases). From germline, CDR1 is MNHEY and CDR2 SVGAGI. The CDR3 is 14 amino acids. V was shortened by 6 bases and J by 3 bases, with 12 bases between the two germline ends.

This clone was counted only a few times. The chain couples TRBV6-6 to TRBJ2-2, with TRBD1 as a possible D gene (6 bases). V was trimmed by 8 bases and J by 10 bases, leaving 17 bases between them. Germline values: CDR1 MNHNY, CDR2 SVGAGI (reference sequence). The CDR3 is made up of 13 amino acids. In nucleotides, the CDR3 is TGTGCCAGCCACAGGGCCCTGTGGTCGGAGCTGTTTTTT. Protein product: CASHRALWSELFF.

The rearrangement joins TRBV27 to TRBJ1-4; D gene ambiguous. The CDR3 sequence is 14 residues long. V lost 5 bases and J lost 5, with 12 bases in between. Germline assignment: CDR1 MNHEY and CDR2 SMNVEV (reference sequence). CDR3 loop: CASSLMDGNEKLFF. As DNA, the CDR3 is TGTGCCAGCAGTCTAATGGACGGGAATGAAAAACTGTTTTTT.

This clone appeared once. The J gene is TRBJ2-1, the V gene TRBV7-9, with a weak D call TRBD1 (5 bases). V was shortened by 3 bases and J by 6 bases, with 12 bases between the two germline ends. Germline V lookup: CDR1 SEHNR, CDR2 FQNEAQ (reference sequence). The CDR3 is made up of 14 amino acids. The CDR3 spells CASSFQGLGNEQFF. The CDR3 DNA reads TGTGCCAGCAGCTTTCAGGGTTTGGGCAATGAGCAGTTCTTC.

V usage is TRBV5-3 and J usage is TRBJ1-1, with D unresolved. TRBV5-3 is noted as an ORF with a role that remains uncertain. This CDR3 has 14 residues. Deletions cut 6 bases from V and 5 bases from J, with 17 bases between. The DNA of the CDR3 is TGTGCCAGAACTATCAAAGGCGGGCGGACTGAAGCTTTCTTT. The encoded protein is CARTIKGGRTEAFF.

This clone came up once. V usage is TRBV5-4 and J usage is TRBJ1-2; weak D call: TRBD1 (6 bases). This CDR3 region has 13 residues. The V and J ends lost 4 bases and 5 bases respectively, with 12 bases between them. Germline CDR1 is SGHNT and CDR2 is YYREEE (reference sequence). CDR3 in amino acids: CASSQGGVYGYTF. The CDR3 DNA reads TGTGCCAGCAGCCAAGGGGGGGTGTATGGCTACACCTTC. Based on the CDR3 plus reference TRBV5-4 and TRBJ1-2, the full variable domain is ETGVTQSPTHLIKTRGQQVTLRCSSQSGHNTVSWYQQALGQGPQFIFQYYREEENGRGNFPPRFSGLQFPNYSSELNVNALELDDSALYLCASSQGGVYGYTFGSGTRLTVV.

The chain links TRBV5-1 to TRBJ1-2; no clear D gene. The germline gives CDR1 SGHRS, CDR2 YFSETQ. Trimming took 1 base from V and 2 from J, leaving 12 bases between them. The length of the CDR3 is 15 residues. This chain's CDR3 is CASSLSGSENYGYTF. The CDR3 region has the DNA TGCGCCAGCAGCTTGAGTGGGAGTGAGAACTATGGCTACACCTTC.

This clone was observed a single time. The V call is TRBV6-1, the J call TRBJ2-3; D is possibly TRBD1 (6 bases). V shed 3 bases and J shed 5 bases, with 12 bases lying between them. This CDR3 has 14 residues. CDR1 and CDR2 (germline): MNHNS, SASEGT. The CDR3 loop reads CASSDLGTIDTQYF. The CDR3 DNA is TGTGCCAGCAGTGATCTAGGGACAATAGATACGCAGTATTTT.